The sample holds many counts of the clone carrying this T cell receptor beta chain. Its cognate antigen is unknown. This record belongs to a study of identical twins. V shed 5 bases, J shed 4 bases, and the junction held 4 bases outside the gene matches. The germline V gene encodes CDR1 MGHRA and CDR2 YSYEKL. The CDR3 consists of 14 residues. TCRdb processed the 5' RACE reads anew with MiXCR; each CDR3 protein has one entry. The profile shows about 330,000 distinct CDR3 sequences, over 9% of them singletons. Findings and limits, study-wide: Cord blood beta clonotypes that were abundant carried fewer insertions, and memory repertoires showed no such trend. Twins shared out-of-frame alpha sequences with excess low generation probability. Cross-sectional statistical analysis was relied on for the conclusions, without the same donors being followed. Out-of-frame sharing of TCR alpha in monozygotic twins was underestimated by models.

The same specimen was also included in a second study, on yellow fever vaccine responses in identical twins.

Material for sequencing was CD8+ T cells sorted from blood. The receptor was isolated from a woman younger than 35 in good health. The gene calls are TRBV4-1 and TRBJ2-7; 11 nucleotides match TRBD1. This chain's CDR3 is CASSEGTGGYEQYF. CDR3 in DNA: TGCGCCAGCAGCGAGGGGACAGGGGGGTACGAGCAGTACTTC.